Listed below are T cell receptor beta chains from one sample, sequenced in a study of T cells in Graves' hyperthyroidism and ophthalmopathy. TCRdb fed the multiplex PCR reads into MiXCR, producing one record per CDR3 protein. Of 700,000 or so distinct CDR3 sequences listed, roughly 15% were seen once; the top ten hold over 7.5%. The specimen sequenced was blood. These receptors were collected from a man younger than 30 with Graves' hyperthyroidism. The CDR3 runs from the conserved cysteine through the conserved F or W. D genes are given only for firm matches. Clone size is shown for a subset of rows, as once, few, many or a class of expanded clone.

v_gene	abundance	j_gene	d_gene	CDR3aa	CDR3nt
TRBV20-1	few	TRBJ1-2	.	CSARDRSWDYGYTF	TGCAGTGCTAGAGACAGGTCTTGGGACTATGGCTACACCTTC
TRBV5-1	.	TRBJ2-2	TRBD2	CASSSPTSGGLTGELFF	TGCGCCAGCAGCTCCCCCACTAGCGGGGGCCTGACCGGGGAGCTGTTTTTT
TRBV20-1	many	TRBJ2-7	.	CSASPGNTNYEQYF	TGCAGTGCTAGCCCCGGGAACACGAACTACGAGCAGTACTTC
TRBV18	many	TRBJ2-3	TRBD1	CASSPPSGGGPTDTQYF	TGTGCCAGCTCACCACCATCAGGGGGCGGCCCCACAGATACGCAGTATTTT
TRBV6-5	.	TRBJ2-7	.	CASSYSSEGPRTYEQYF	TGTGCCAGCAGTTACTCGAGCGAAGGGCCTCGTACCTACGAGCAGTACTTC
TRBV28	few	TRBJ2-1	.	CASSFFTGAILYNEQFF	TGTGCCAGCAGTTTTTTCACCGGGGCCATCTTATACAATGAGCAGTTCTTC
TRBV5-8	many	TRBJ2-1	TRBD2	CASSLGVAGSYNEQFF	TGTGCCAGCAGCTTGGGGGTAGCGGGCTCCTACAATGAGCAGTTCTTC
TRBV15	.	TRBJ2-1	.	CATSTDPFNEQFF	TGTGCCACCAGCACCGATCCTTTCAATGAGCAGTTCTTC
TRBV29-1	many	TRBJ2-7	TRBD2	CSVGAGEAGVLHEQYF	TGCAGCGTTGGGGCAGGGGAAGCGGGAGTCTTACACGAGCAGTACTTC
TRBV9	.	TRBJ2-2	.	CASSGAQENTGELFF	TGTGCCAGCAGCGGTGCACAGGAAAACACCGGGGAGCTGTTTTTT
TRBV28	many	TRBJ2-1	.	CASSPPWGSYNEQFF	TGTGCCAGCAGCCCCCCGTGGGGCTCCTACAATGAGCAGTTCTTC
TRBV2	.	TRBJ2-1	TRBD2	CASSSTSGYIDEQFF	TGTGCCAGCAGTTCGACTAGCGGGTATATTGATGAGCAGTTCTTC
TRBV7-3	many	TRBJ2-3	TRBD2	CASSTIAGGSTDTQYF	TGTGCCAGCAGCACAATAGCGGGAGGGTCTACAGATACGCAGTATTTT
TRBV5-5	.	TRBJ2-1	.	CASSLVSGLPSSYNEQFF	TGTGCCAGCAGCTTGGTCTCGGGACTCCCAAGCTCCTACAATGAGCAGTTCTTC
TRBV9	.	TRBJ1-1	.	CASSVGITEGAFF	TGTGCCAGCAGCGTAGGTATAACGGAGGGAGCTTTCTTT
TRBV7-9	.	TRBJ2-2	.	CASSSAVSTGELFF	TGTGCCAGCAGCTCCGCAGTGTCCACCGGGGAGCTGTTTTTT
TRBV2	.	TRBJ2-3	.	CASSDSRVYWDTQYF	TGTGCCAGCAGTGATAGTCGGGTGTACTGGGATACGCAGTATTTT
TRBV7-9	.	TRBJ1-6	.	CASSLDGLRMAPLHF	TGTGCCAGCAGCTTAGACGGTCTTCGGATGGCACCCCTCCACTTT
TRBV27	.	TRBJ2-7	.	CASSLSWRSAPYEQYF	TGTGCCAGCAGTCTGTCGTGGCGTTCTGCCCCCTACGAGCAGTACTTC
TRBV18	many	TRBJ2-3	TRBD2	CASSPWTSGSPGTDTQYF	TGTGCCAGCTCACCCTGGACTAGCGGGAGCCCGGGCACAGATACGCAGTATTTT
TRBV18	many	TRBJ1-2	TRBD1	CASSPFQRGQAEGYTF	TGTGCCAGCTCACCATTCCAGCGGGGACAGGCGGAGGGCTACACCTTC
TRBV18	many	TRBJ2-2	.	CASSPLGDGELFF	TGTGCCAGCTCACCCTTAGGAGACGGGGAGCTGTTTTTT
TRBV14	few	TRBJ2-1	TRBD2	CASSRTSPREQFF	TGTGCCAGCAGCCGGACTAGCCCAAGGGAGCAGTTCTTC
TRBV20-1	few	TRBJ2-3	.	CSARDLSLDTQYF	TGCAGTGCTAGAGATCTATCATTAGATACGCAGTATTTT
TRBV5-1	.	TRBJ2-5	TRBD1	CASSFWTGGTETQYF	TGCGCCAGCAGCTTCTGGACAGGGGGCACAGAGACCCAGTACTTC
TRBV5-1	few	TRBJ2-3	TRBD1	CASSSPGQGTADTQYF	TGCGCCAGCAGCAGCCCGGGACAGGGGACGGCAGATACGCAGTATTTT
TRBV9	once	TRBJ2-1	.	CASSVDSDPYNEQFF	TGTGCCAGCAGCGTAGATTCAGACCCCTACAATGAGCAGTTCTTC
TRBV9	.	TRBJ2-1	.	CASSVDGINNEQFF	TGTGCCAGCAGCGTAGACGGAATCAACAATGAGCAGTTCTTC
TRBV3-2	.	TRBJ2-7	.	CASSQVSFRLAGDYEQYF	TGTGCCAGCAGCCAAGTTTCCTTTCGTTTAGCGGGGGACTACGAGCAGTACTTC
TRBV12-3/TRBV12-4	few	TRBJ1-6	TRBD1	CASTRQGVRSPLHF	TGTGCCAGCACCAGACAGGGTGTTCGATCACCCCTCCACTTT
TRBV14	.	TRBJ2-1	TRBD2	CASSQVLAGTYNEQFF	TGTGCCAGCAGCCAAGTTCTAGCGGGAACTTACAATGAGCAGTTCTTC
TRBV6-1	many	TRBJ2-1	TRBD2	CASNRLAASYNEQFF	TGTGCCAGCAATCGACTAGCGGCCTCCTACAATGAGCAGTTCTTC
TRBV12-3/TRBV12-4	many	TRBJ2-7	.	CASTSRTEPYEQYF	TGTGCCAGCACCTCCCGTACAGAACCCTACGAGCAGTACTTC
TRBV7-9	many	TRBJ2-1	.	CASLPDSNEQFF	TGTGCCAGTCTCCCTGACTCCAATGAGCAGTTCTTC
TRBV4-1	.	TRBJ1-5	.	CASSPRSSGQPQHF	TGCGCCAGCAGCCCCCGGTCCTCGGGACAGCCCCAGCATTTT
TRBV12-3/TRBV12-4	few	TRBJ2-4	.	CASSLKGGKNIQYF	TGTGCCAGCAGTTTAAAGGGGGGCAAAAACATTCAGTACTTC
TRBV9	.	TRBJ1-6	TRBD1	CASSVSGTAYSPLHF	TGTGCCAGCAGCGTCTCCGGGACAGCTTATTCACCCCTCCACTTT
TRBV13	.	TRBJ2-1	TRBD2	CASSSLGTSGRMGEQFF	TGTGCCAGCAGCTCACTAGGGACTAGCGGGAGGATGGGTGAGCAGTTCTTC
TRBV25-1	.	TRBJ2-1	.	CAAATSSYNEQFF	TGTGCCGCAGCCACAAGCTCCTACAATGAGCAGTTCTTC
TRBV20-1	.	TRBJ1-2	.	CSARGGGRYGYTF	TGCAGTGCTAGAGGGGGGGGGAGATATGGCTACACCTTC
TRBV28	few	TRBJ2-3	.	CASSFSVFLWQSTDTQYF	TGTGCCAGCAGTTTCTCAGTTTTTCTGTGGCAGTCGACAGATACGCAGTATTTT
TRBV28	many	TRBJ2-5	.	CASSMGYQETQYF	TGTGCCAGCAGTATGGGGTACCAAGAGACCCAGTACTTC
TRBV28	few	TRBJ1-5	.	CASSLRLQPQHF	TGTGCCAGCAGTCTCCGGTTGCAGCCCCAGCATTTT
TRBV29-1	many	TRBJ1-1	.	CSVEGQSWNTEAFF	TGCAGCGTTGAAGGACAGTCGTGGAACACTGAAGCTTTCTTT
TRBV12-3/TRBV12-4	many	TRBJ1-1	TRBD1	CASSPVGQGPFF	TGTGCCAGCAGTCCCGTGGGACAGGGACCTTTCTTT
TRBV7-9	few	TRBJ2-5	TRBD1	CASSLPRTGGETQYF	TGTGCCAGCAGCCTTCCCCGGACAGGGGGGGAGACCCAGTACTTC
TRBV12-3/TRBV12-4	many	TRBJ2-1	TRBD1	CASSFPRTGGKNEQFF	TGTGCCAGCAGTTTCCCGAGGACAGGGGGCAAGAATGAGCAGTTCTTC
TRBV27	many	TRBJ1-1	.	CASSLSRGGYTEAFF	TGTGCCAGCAGTTTATCGAGGGGGGGCTACACTGAAGCTTTCTTT
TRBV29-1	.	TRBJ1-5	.	CSAPNQPQHF	TGCAGCGCCCCTAATCAGCCCCAGCATTTT
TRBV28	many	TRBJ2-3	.	CASSPLDLPGTDTQYF	TGTGCCAGCAGCCCACTTGACTTGCCCGGCACAGATACGCAGTATTTT
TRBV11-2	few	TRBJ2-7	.	CASSPVAGTRLFYEQYF	TGTGCCAGCAGCCCAGTAGCCGGGACTCGCCTGTTCTACGAGCAGTACTTC
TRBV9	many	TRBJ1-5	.	CASSRGSISNQPQHF	TGTGCCAGCAGCCGGGGGTCAATAAGCAATCAGCCCCAGCATTTT
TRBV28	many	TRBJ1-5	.	CASTLSGQFNQPQHF	TGTGCCAGCACATTATCGGGGCAGTTCAATCAGCCCCAGCATTTT
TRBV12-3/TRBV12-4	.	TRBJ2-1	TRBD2	CASSSRGSNEQFF	TGTGCCAGCAGTTCGCGGGGGTCGAATGAGCAGTTCTTC
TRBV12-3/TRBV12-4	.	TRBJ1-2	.	CASSLVRFWGYTF	TGTGCCAGCAGTTTGGTTCGATTCTGGGGCTACACCTTC
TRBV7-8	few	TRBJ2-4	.	CASSPCRAAGGNIQYF	TGTGCCAGCAGCCCCTGCAGGGCCGCCGGGGGAAACATTCAGTACTTC
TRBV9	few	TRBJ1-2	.	CASSGSETGFNYGYTF	TGTGCCAGCAGCGGGAGCGAGACAGGTTTTAACTATGGCTACACCTTC
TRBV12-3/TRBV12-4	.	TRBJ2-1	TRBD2	CASSWSSGENEQFF	TGTGCCAGCAGTTGGAGTAGCGGGGAGAATGAGCAGTTCTTC
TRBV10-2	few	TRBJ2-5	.	CASTRDTQETQYF	TGCGCCAGCACTCGGGATACCCAAGAGACCCAGTACTTC
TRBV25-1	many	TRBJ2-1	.	CASSVRLKAGRYNEQFF	TGTGCCAGCAGTGTCCGACTCAAAGCGGGTCGGTACAATGAGCAGTTCTTC